This T cell receptor beta chain was sequenced during a study of blood T cell repertoires in COVID-19. TCRdb's copy holds only in-frame clones and misses some; the assay was immunoSEQ multiplex PCR. In the table there are about 200,000 clones, approximately 86% of which are singletons. Trimming took 7 bases from V and 16 from J; bases not matched to a gene: 18. The CDR3 loop spans 16 amino acids. Looked up from germline, CDR1 is WNHNN and CDR2 is SYGVQD (reference sequence). Specimen: peripheral blood. The J gene is TRBJ2-1, the V gene TRBV10-1, with TRBD2 matching 14 bases. This clonotype was sampled from a woman between 50 and 59 years old with COVID-19, enrolled during active disease. The CDR3 is CASISIRLAGGPPHFF. The CDR3 region has the DNA TGCGCCAGCATCTCAATCCGACTAGCGGGGGGGCCTCCCCACTTCTTC.